What follows are 22 T cell receptor beta chains derived from one specimen sequenced in a study of blood T cell repertoires in COVID-19. Produced via immunoSEQ multiplex PCR; TCRdb's table is partial and in-frame only. The sample records 85,000 to 95,000 clones, about 87% being singletons. The sequencing input was peripheral blood. The receptors derive from a human donor with acute or convalescent COVID-19. The donor label of this sample is uncertain.

V is TRBV6-6 and J is TRBJ2-7, with D maybe TRBD1 (5 bases). This CDR3 has 13 residues. V lost 6 bases, J lost 3 bases, and 12 bases lay in between. CDR1 is MNHNY and CDR2 is SVGAGI in the germline V gene (reference sequence). The CDR3 nucleotides read TGTGCCAGCAGCCACGACAGCTACTACGAGCAGTACTTC. Amino acid sequence: CASSHDSYYEQYF.

This chain links TRBV7-8 with TRBJ1-1; D gene unclear. The CDR3 loop spans 14 amino acids. Germline V CDR1 and CDR2: SGHVS, FQNEAQ. The V and J ends lost 1 base and 3 bases respectively, with 9 bases between them. The CDR3 reads CASSLEGGYTEAFF. The CDR3 region has the DNA TGTGCCAGCAGCTTAGAGGGCGGGTACACTGAAGCTTTCTTT.

This chain links TRBV5-6 with TRBJ1-1; tentatively, D is TRBD1 (5 bases). Deletions cut 2 bases from V and 7 bases from J, with 12 bases between. Germline CDR1 reads SGHDT; CDR2 reads YYEEEE. The CDR3 spans 13 residues. CDR3 in DNA: TGTGCCAGCAGCTTTGACAGACCGAATGAAGCTTTCTTT. Residues: CASSFDRPNEAFF.

The chain recombines TRBV18 with TRBJ1-2, with a possible D match to TRBD1 (5 bases). CDR1 is KGHSH and CDR2 is LQKENI in the germline V gene. The V and J ends lost 4 bases and 3 bases respectively, with 15 bases between them. This CDR3 comprises 15 residues. CDR3 sequence: CASSRQSGGDYGYTF. The CDR3 region has the DNA TGTGCCAGCTCACGACAGTCGGGGGGAGACTATGGCTACACCTTC.

The rearrangement joins TRBV5-1 to TRBJ1-1; 7 bases match TRBD1. V was pared by 4 bases and J by 2 bases, with 11 bases of the junction left unmatched. The CDR3 is 16 residues long. The germline CDR1 and CDR2 sequences are SGHRS and YFSETQ. DNA of the CDR3: TGCGCCAGCAGCCGTTACGGGACAGAGCCAAACACTGAAGCTTTCTTT. It codes for CASSRYGTEPNTEAFF.

This clone was seen more than once but under ten times. This chain uses TRBV3-1 (or the pseudogene TRBV3-2) with TRBJ2-2; 10 positions agree with TRBD1. With 5 bases clipped from V and 0 bases from J, the junction kept 3 bases outside the gene matches. The CDR3 runs 16 residues. The germline gives CDR1 LGHDT, CDR2 YNNKEL (reference sequence). The CDR3 nucleotides are TGTGCCAGCAGCTGGGACAGGGGATCGAACACCGGGGAGCTGTTTTTT. Protein sequence: CASSWDRGSNTGELFF.

V and J are TRBV18 and TRBJ1-2; D gene uncertain. The CDR3 loop spans 13 amino acids. Per the germline V gene, CDR1 is KGHSH and CDR2 is LQKENI. The V gene lost 2 bases and the J gene lost 4 bases, with 8 bases spanning the gap. In nucleotides, the CDR3 is TGTGCCAGCTCACCAGACACAGCCTATGGCTACACCTTC. Residues: CASSPDTAYGYTF.

The chain uses TRBV7-9 and TRBJ2-7, with 12 positions matching TRBD2. V dropped 2 bases and J dropped 7; count of bases not matched to a gene: 6. CDR1 and CDR2 (germline): SEHNR, FQNEAQ (reference sequence). This CDR3 has 15 residues. The CDR3 region is CASSLLRTSGDEQYF. CDR3 DNA sequence: TGTGCCAGCAGCTTACTCCGGACTAGCGGGGATGAGCAGTACTTC.

This clone was detected once. This chain links TRBV10-2 with TRBJ1-1; D remains ambiguous. V was clipped by 5 bases and J by 0 bases, with 13 bases between them. Germline values: CDR1 WSHSY, CDR2 SAAADI. This CDR3 is 15 amino acids long. The CDR3 DNA is TGCGCCAGCAGTCTCTTCCAAACAGTGAACACTGAAGCTTTCTTT. It is translated as CASSLFQTVNTEAFF.

The gene calls are TRBV5-1 and TRBJ1-2; no clear D. The V end was cut by 0 bases, the J end by 6 bases, with 6 bases between. Per germline, CDR1 SGHRS and CDR2 YFSETQ. This CDR3 is 12 amino acids long. The CDR3 bases are TGCGCCAGCAGCTTGGGGCAGGATGGCTACACCTTC. Translating gives CASSLGQDGYTF.

This rearrangement joins TRBV27 to TRBJ2-7; no firm D call. Per the germline V gene, CDR1 is MNHEY and CDR2 is SMNVEV (reference sequence). The CDR3 length is 13 residues. V was trimmed by 8 bases and J by 3 bases, leaving 14 bases between them. CDR3 amino acids: CASSLAAHYEQYF. In DNA, the CDR3 is TGTGCCAGCTCGTTGGCGGCCCACTACGAGCAGTACTTC.

The genes are TRBV24-1 and TRBJ1-2; no firm D call. This CDR3 comprises 14 residues. The V gene's germline CDR1 is KGHDR and CDR2 SFDVKD. The V end lost 3 bases, the J end lost 2 bases, and 9 bases lay between the germline ends. The CDR3 nucleotides are TGTGCCACCAGTGATGCAGGACTAAACTATGGCTACACCTTC. Amino acid sequence: CATSDAGLNYGYTF.

The CDR3 nucleotides are TGTGCCAGCAGTACCCCGGCACAGGGGAACACTGAAGCTTTCTTT. Its translation: CASSTPAQGNTEAFF. The chain combines TRBV28 with TRBJ1-1; perhaps TRBD1 as D (6 bases). The V and J ends lost 5 bases and 1 base respectively, with 14 bases between them. Per germline, CDR1 MDHEN and CDR2 SYDVKM. This CDR3 contains 15 residues.

The CDR3 DNA follows: TGTGCCAGCAGCCATGGCAGTTCTGAAGCTTTCTTT. This gives the protein CASSHGSSEAFF. The V and J genes are TRBV3-1 (or the pseudogene TRBV3-2) and TRBJ1-1; the D is unclear. Germline V gene sequence: CDR1 LGHDT, CDR2 YNNKEL (reference sequence). The CDR3 spans 12 residues. Trimming removed 3 bases from V and 6 bases from J, with 8 bases in between.

The chain uses TRBV28 and TRBJ1-4; 7 bases agree with TRBD1. The CDR3 sequence is 14 residues long. After removal of 3 bases from V and 7 bases from J, the junction contained 5 bases not matched to a gene. CDR1 is MDHEN, CDR2 SYDVKM, per germline. DNA of the CDR3: TGTGCCAGCAGTTTGCAGGGGGGCGGTGAAAAACTGTTTTTT. It yields the protein CASSLQGGGEKLFF. Filled out from reference TRBV28 and TRBJ1-4, the complete variable domain reads DVKVTQSSRYLVKRTGEKVFLECVQDMDHENMFWYRQDPGLGLRLIYFSYDVKMKEKGDIPEGYSVSREKKERFSLILESASTNQTSMYLCASSLQGGGEKLFFGSGTQLSVL.

This sequence joins TRBV4-1 and TRBJ1-3; 7 nucleotides align to TRBD1. This CDR3 has 15 residues. Germline V lookup: CDR1 MGHRA, CDR2 YSYEKL. The V segment lost 1 base and the J segment 2 bases; nucleotides outside the gene matches: 2. CDR3 sequence: CASSQGQGPGNTIYF. The DNA of the CDR3 is TGCGCCAGCAGCCAAGGACAGGGCCCTGGAAACACCATATATTTT.

V usage is TRBV28 and J usage is TRBJ1-1; no firm D call. Germline CDR1 is MDHEN and CDR2 is SYDVKM. This CDR3 region has 12 residues. V shed 5 bases and J shed 1 base, with 5 bases lying between them. The CDR3 DNA reads TGTGCCAGCAGTGGAGGGAACACTGAAGCTTTCTTT. Its translation is CASSGGNTEAFF.

V and J are TRBV19 and TRBJ2-2, with 9 bases lining up with TRBD2. This CDR3 spans 17 amino acids. The ends lost 7 bases at V and 4 bases at J; junction bases unmatched: 13. CDR1 and CDR2 from the germline V gene are LNHDA and SQIVND (reference sequence). The CDR3 DNA sequence: TGTGCCAGTATCCCCACGACTAGCGGCCATTCCACCGGGGAGCTGTTTTTT. It yields the protein CASIPTTSGHSTGELFF.

The rearrangement joins TRBV19 to TRBJ1-2; D is unclear. This CDR3 comprises 11 residues. The germline CDR1 and CDR2 sequences are LNHDA and SQIVND (reference sequence). V shed 9 bases and J shed 2 bases, with 7 bases lying between them. CDR3 bases: TGTGCCAGCGGGAACAACTATGGCTACACCTTC. This gives the protein CASGNNYGYTF.

The CDR3 DNA is TGTGCCAGCAGTTTATCGCGCCAGGGTAATTCACCCCTCCACTTT. This translates into CASSLSRQGNSPLHF. The rearrangement joins TRBV27 to TRBJ1-6, with D possibly being TRBD1 (5 bases). The CDR3 extends over 15 amino acids. Germline lookup yields CDR1 MNHEY and CDR2 SMNVEV (reference sequence). V lost 0 bases to trimming and J lost 6 bases, with 9 bases between them.

This sequence joins TRBV5-1 and TRBJ2-7; 7 bases are a match to TRBD1. The germline CDR1 and CDR2 sequences are SGHRS and YFSETQ. The CDR3 spans 14 residues. V lost 0 bases, J lost 2 bases, and 2 bases stayed unmatched. DNA of the CDR3: TGCGCCAGCAGCTTGGCAGGGGGTGCCTACGAGCAGTACTTC. It specifies CASSLAGGAYEQYF. The complete variable domain, with remaining parts taken from reference TRBV5-1 and TRBJ2-7, reads KAGVTQTPRYLIKTRGQQVTLSCSPISGHRSVSWYQQTPGQGLQFLFEYFSETQRNKGNFPGRFSGRQFSNSRSEMNVSTLELGDSALYLCASSLAGGAYEQYFGPGTRLTVT.

The rearrangement links TRBV24-1 to TRBJ2-3, with D uncertain. This CDR3 contains 13 residues. Trimming pared 5 bases from V and 1 base from J, leaving 6 bases between. Germline lookup yields CDR1 KGHDR and CDR2 SFDVKD. The CDR3 DNA follows: TGTGCCACCAGTGTAGGAGGCACAGATACGCAGTATTTT. Translation: CATSVGGTDTQYF.